The rows below give T cell receptor beta chains drawn from one sample of a study of T cell changes during pregnancy in multiple sclerosis. TCRdb keeps only in-frame clones here, not all; method: immunoSEQ multiplex PCR. Of around 56,000 clones in the sample, 80% to 90% are singletons; the top ten hold 0.38%. Material: CD4+ T cells from peripheral blood mononuclear cells, obtained in the third trimester of pregnancy. The receptors here all came from a female donor with multiple sclerosis, enrolled in a pregnancy study. Each CDR3 is given with its conserved first and last residue. Each record gives: clone size, D gene, V gene, J gene, CDR3 DNA, CDR3 protein. The D gene is left open where the match is weak. Not all rows give a size; the values are once, few, many and, for expanded clones, a class.

size: -
D: -
V: TRBV30
J: TRBJ2-7
DNA: TGTGCCTGGACCAGGAACTACGAGCAGTACTTC
CDR3: CAWTRNYEQYF

size: -
D: -
V: TRBV6-1
J: TRBJ2-7
DNA: TGTGCCAGCAGTAAAGGTCGGGGACTTGACTCCTACGAGCAGTACTTC
CDR3: CASSKGRGLDSYEQYF

size: -
D: TRBD2
V: TRBV19
J: TRBJ2-4
DNA: TGTGCCAGTAGTATAGGGGTGGCGGGGGGAAACATTCAGTACTTC
CDR3: CASSIGVAGGNIQYF

size: -
D: -
V: TRBV6-5
J: TRBJ1-2
DNA: TGTGCCAGCAGTACCCTTCGGGGTATCTATGGCTACACCTTC
CDR3: CASSTLRGIYGYTF

size: once
D: -
V: TRBV6-5
J: TRBJ2-3
DNA: TGTGCCAGCAGTTACATCCCCGGGGGGCCCACAGATACGCAGTATTTT
CDR3: CASSYIPGGPTDTQYF

size: -
D: -
V: TRBV7-2
J: TRBJ2-3
DNA: TGTGCCAGCTCTTCAGGCCCATTAACAGATACGCAGTATTTT
CDR3: CASSSGPLTDTQYF

size: -
D: -
V: TRBV18
J: TRBJ1-2
DNA: TGTGCCAGCTCCGACGCCCCGGGTAACTATGGCTACACCTTC
CDR3: CASSDAPGNYGYTF

size: -
D: -
V: TRBV5-6
J: TRBJ1-2
DNA: TGTGCCAGCAGATCTGTTCAGGGAAGCCACTATGGCTACACCTTC
CDR3: CASRSVQGSHYGYTF

size: -
D: TRBD2
V: TRBV11-2
J: TRBJ2-2
DNA: TGTGCCAGCAGCCCGGGACTAGCGAACACCGGGGAGCTGTTTTTT
CDR3: CASSPGLANTGELFF

size: -
D: TRBD2
V: TRBV7-8
J: TRBJ2-3
DNA: TGTGCCAGCAGCCTGGGACTAGCGACAGTCGCAGATACGCAGTATTTT
CDR3: CASSLGLATVADTQYF

size: few
D: TRBD2
V: TRBV2
J: TRBJ2-1
DNA: TGTGCCAGCAGGCAAGGGACTAGCGGGAGAGGGGCGGGGAATGAGCAGTTCTTC
CDR3: CASRQGTSGRGAGNEQFF

size: -
D: -
V: TRBV5-1
J: TRBJ2-5
DNA: TGCGCCAGCAGCTTAAGCGGCCAAGAGACCCAGTACTTC
CDR3: CASSLSGQETQYF

size: -
D: -
V: TRBV7-2
J: TRBJ1-2
DNA: TGTGCCAGCAGCATAGAGATGGGGCGTCACTATGGCTACACCTTC
CDR3: CASSIEMGRHYGYTF